These 30 T cell receptor beta chains share one sample of origin, sequenced in a study of T cells expressing NK-cell markers. TCRdb re-called the 5' RACE reads and catalogs CDR3 proteins one per entry, DNA excluded. Here the sample table reports 250,000 to 300,000 distinct CDR3 sequences. Sequencing used blood T cells: a sorted CD56 or NKG2C T cell subset, CD4+ or CD8+ T cells, or bulk PBMC T cells (not recorded which). These receptors were taken from a woman between 18 and 75 years old in good health.

This chain uses TRBV11-2 with TRBJ2-3; TCRdb calls TRBD1, which cannot be checked without DNA. Germline CDR1 SGHAT, CDR2 FQNNGV. This CDR3 is 18 amino acids long. CDR3 residues: CASSLGVRVRDKTDTQYF.

This chain uses TRBV30 with TRBJ2-5; as DNA is missing, the TRBD2 call by TCRdb cannot be tested. The CDR3 consists of 13 residues. Germline values: CDR1 GTSNPN, CDR2 SVGIG (reference sequence). This CDR3 is CARSGGLQETQYF.

This chain links TRBV28 with TRBJ2-2; the TCRdb call, TRBD1, lacks DNA for checking. The CDR3 consists of 16 residues. Germline-derived CDR1 and CDR2 are MDHEN and SYDVKM. CDR3 sequence: CASSAAGLQGTGELFF.

The chain is built from TRBV5-1 and TRBJ2-1; the TCRdb D gene call, TRBD2, has no DNA to confirm it. The CDR3 is 16 amino acids. Germline V gene lookup returns CDR1 SGHRS and CDR2 YFSETQ. CDR3: CASSLSGLAGGNEQFF.

The V gene is TRBV4-1, the J gene TRBJ2-2. CDR1 and CDR2 from the germline V gene are MGHRA and YSYEKL. This CDR3 comprises 12 residues. This CDR3 is CASAQDPGELFF.

The chain carries TRBV20-1 and TRBJ2-5. From germline, CDR1 is DFQATT and CDR2 SNEGSKA (reference sequence). The CDR3 is 12 amino acids. CDR3 protein: CSARIVGETQYF.

This chain's CDR3 is CAWSVWQRTAEAFF. The V and J genes are TRBV30 and TRBJ1-1. Germline V CDR1 and CDR2: GTSNPN, SVGIG (reference sequence). This CDR3 is built from 14 residues.

This chain links TRBV19 with TRBJ2-3; TCRdb's D call, TRBD1, is unchecked because there is no DNA. This CDR3 comprises 14 residues. CDR1 is LNHDA and CDR2 is SQIVND in the germline V gene (reference sequence). The CDR3 loop reads CASRTPHSGGTQYF.

The chain employs TRBV7-3 and TRBJ2-1; absent DNA, TCRdb's TRBD1 call cannot be checked. Germline V gene data show CDR1 as SGHTA and CDR2 as FQGTGA. This CDR3 comprises 15 residues. CDR3 sequence reads: CASSSQGAGYNEQFF.

The chain recombines TRBV7-2 with TRBJ2-1; TCRdb calls TRBD2, which cannot be checked without DNA. CDR3 length equals 14 residues. The germline V gene has CDR1 SGHTA and CDR2 FQGNSA. CDR3 sequence reads: CASSLVPRRGEQFF.

J is TRBJ2-2 and V is TRBV27; TCRdb's D call of TRBD1 is untestable without DNA. Germline CDR1 and CDR2: MNHEY and SMNVEV (reference sequence). This CDR3 is 13 amino acids long. CDR3 region: CASSWTGFGELFF.

V and J are TRBV30 and TRBJ2-4. CDR3 length: 13 residues. CDR1 GTSNPN and CDR2 SVGIG come from the germline V gene (reference sequence). CDR3 protein: CAWSVGTKNIQYF.

V and J are TRBV7-3 and TRBJ2-5; the TCRdb call, TRBD2, lacks DNA for checking. Germline V gene data show CDR1 as SGHTA and CDR2 as FQGTGA. The CDR3 contains 15 residues. CDR3: CASSLMSGSKETQYF.

The chain is built from TRBV11-2 and TRBJ2-7. The CDR3 consists of 12 residues. Germline V CDR1 and CDR2: SGHAT, FQNNGV. CDR3 sequence: CASSQLIYEQYF.

The V call is TRBV10-3, the J call TRBJ2-5. CDR3 size: 16 residues. The germline V gene has CDR1 ENHRY and CDR2 SYGVKD. CDR3 in amino acids: CAISDRRGGDQETQYF.

This rearrangement joins TRBV20-1 to TRBJ1-5; TCRdb's D call, TRBD1, is unchecked because there is no DNA. Germline CDR1 is DFQATT and CDR2 is SNEGSKA (reference sequence). The CDR3 sequence is 14 residues long. This chain's CDR3 is CSARDKAPHQPQHF.

The chain couples TRBV20-1 to TRBJ2-5; no DNA is available, so the TRBD2 call from TCRdb remains unchecked. This CDR3 has 14 amino acids. Germline loops: CDR1 DFQATT, CDR2 SNEGSKA (reference sequence). The CDR3 reads CSARDLGGQETQYF.

The chain combines TRBV4-3 with TRBJ1-1. CDR3 size: 15 residues. Germline V gives CDR1 LGHNA, CDR2 YSLEER. CDR3 protein: CASSQNIRDLIEAFF.

The chain joins TRBV18 to TRBJ2-1; TCRdb picks TRBD1, but there is no DNA to check that call. The CDR3 is made up of 14 amino acids. Looked up from germline, CDR1 is KGHSH and CDR2 is LQKENI. CDR3 region: CASSPGQGRNEQFF.

The chain employs TRBV6-5 and TRBJ1-1. The CDR3 is 14 amino acids. In germline, CDR1 is MNHEY, CDR2 SVGAGI. The CDR3 loop reads CASSLPAPEAEAFF.

The chain joins TRBV20-1 to TRBJ2-4. This CDR3 spans 14 amino acids. Germline CDR1 and CDR2: DFQATT and SNEGSKA (reference sequence). The CDR3 reads CSASSGAGKNIQYF.

This sequence joins TRBV6-5 and TRBJ1-5; TCRdb gives TRBD1 as the D gene, but with no DNA this cannot be confirmed. The CDR3 consists of 14 residues. In germline, CDR1 is MNHEY, CDR2 SVGAGI. The chain's CDR3 is CASSYSGSRQPQHF.

The rearrangement links TRBV5-1 to TRBJ2-1; checking the TCRdb D call of TRBD2 is not possible without DNA. The CDR3 is 13 amino acids. Germline V lookup: CDR1 SGHRS, CDR2 YFSETQ. The chain's CDR3 is CASSLLGANEQFF.

CDR3 region: CASCSAGVAKNIQYF. The chain carries TRBV6-1 and TRBJ2-4. The V gene's germline CDR1 is MNHNS and CDR2 SASEGT. The CDR3 runs 15 residues.

This chain's CDR3 is CASTHRRQTAGYGYTF. The chain joins TRBV6-2 or TRBV6-3 to TRBJ1-2; TCRdb selects TRBD1, and the lack of DNA leaves this call unchecked. Per the germline V gene, CDR1 is MNHEY and CDR2 is SVGEGT. This CDR3 contains 16 residues.

The gene calls are TRBV10-3 and TRBJ2-5; TCRdb names TRBD1, which stays unverified in the absence of DNA. CDR1 is ENHRY and CDR2 is SYGVKD in the germline V gene. This CDR3 comprises 15 residues. CDR3 sequence: CAISYKGEPQETQYF.

J is TRBJ2-3 and V is TRBV7-9; TCRdb names TRBD2, which stays unverified in the absence of DNA. Germline CDR1 is SEHNR and CDR2 is FQNEAQ (reference sequence). The CDR3 is 17 amino acids. CDR3 amino acids: CASSSQGAGGPIYTQYF. The whole variable domain, filled in from reference TRBV7-9 and TRBJ2-3, reads DTGVSQNPRHKITKRGQNVTFRCDPISEHNRLYWYRQTLGQGPEFLTYFQNEAQLEKSRLLSDRFSAERPKGSFSTLEIQRTEQGDSAMYLCASSSQGAGGPIYTQYFGPGTRLTVL.

V gene TRBV20-1 combines with J gene TRBJ1-1. This CDR3 is built from 11 residues. Germline-derived CDR1 and CDR2 are DFQATT and SNEGSKA (reference sequence). CDR3: CSAAGNTEAFF.

This chain uses TRBV12-3 or TRBV12-4 with TRBJ1-5; TCRdb lists TRBD1, though no DNA is available to test this call. The CDR3 is 14 residues long. Here the CDR3 reads CASTLQGGVQPQHF.

This rearrangement joins TRBV30 to TRBJ2-1; the TCRdb call, TRBD2, lacks DNA for checking. The germline gives CDR1 GTSNPN, CDR2 SVGIG (reference sequence). CDR3 length: 15 amino acids. This CDR3 reads CACRGMRISYNEQFF.